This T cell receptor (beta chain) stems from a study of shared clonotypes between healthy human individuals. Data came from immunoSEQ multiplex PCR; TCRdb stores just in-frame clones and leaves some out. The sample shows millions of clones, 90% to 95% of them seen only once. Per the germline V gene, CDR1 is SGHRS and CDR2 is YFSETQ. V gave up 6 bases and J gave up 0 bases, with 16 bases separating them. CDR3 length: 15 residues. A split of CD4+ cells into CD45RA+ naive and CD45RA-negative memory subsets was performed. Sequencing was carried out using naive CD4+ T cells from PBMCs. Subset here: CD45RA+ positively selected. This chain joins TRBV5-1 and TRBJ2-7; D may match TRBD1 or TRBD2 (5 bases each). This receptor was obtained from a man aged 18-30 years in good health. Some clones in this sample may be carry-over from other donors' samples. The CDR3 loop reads CASTAGTVDSYEQYF. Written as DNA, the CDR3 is TGCGCCAGCACCGCAGGGACCGTAGACTCCTACGAGCAGTACTTC.